This TCR beta chain was identified during a study of response to subunit inactivated influenza vaccine. TCRdb recomputed calls from the RT-PCR reads with MiXCR, one row per CDR3 protein. The table has more than 550,000 distinct CDR3 sequences, roughly 12% seen once. This CDR3 region has 15 residues. Germline V gene lookup returns CDR1 LNHDA and CDR2 SQIVND (reference sequence). V was pared by 4 bases and J by 2 bases, with 4 bases of the junction left unmatched. The sequence came from a man in his fifties or sixties who received an inactivated influenza vaccine. The source was PBMCs from blood, collected on the day of vaccination. V usage is TRBV19 and J usage is TRBJ2-3, with 9 bases lining up with TRBD2. The CDR3 sequence: CASSTGLADTDTQYF. CDR3 sequence (DNA): TGTGCCAGTAGTACGGGACTAGCAGACACAGATACGCAGTATTTT.